The source of this TCR beta chain is a study of blood T cell repertoires in COVID-19. For the study at large: The cDNA or gDNA used as material had been derived from T cells, B-cell-depleted T cells, or PBMCs.

In the authors' workflow: Estimates of nucleated cell counts were drawn from the amplification of reference gene primers. Some clones are missing from TCRdb's copy, which holds only in-frame ones; the method was immunoSEQ multiplex PCR. V, J and clone size were drawn from that table, and D and trimming were deduced from the DNA. Among tens of thousands of clones listed, more than 60% were seen once. This clone was recorded once. Sequenced material: peripheral blood. The TCR sequence derives from a human donor in a cohort sampled during active COVID-19.

CDR3 DNA: TGTGCCAGCAGTTCCAGACCCCCGTGGGGGCCAGAGACCCAGTACTTC. Protein product: CASSSRPPWGPETQYF. This chain uses TRBV27 with TRBJ2-5; D may be TRBD1 (6 bases). V lost 4 bases and J 4 bases, leaving 19 bases between the germline ends. CDR1 and CDR2 (germline): MNHEY, SMNVEV (reference sequence). The CDR3 totals 16 residues.